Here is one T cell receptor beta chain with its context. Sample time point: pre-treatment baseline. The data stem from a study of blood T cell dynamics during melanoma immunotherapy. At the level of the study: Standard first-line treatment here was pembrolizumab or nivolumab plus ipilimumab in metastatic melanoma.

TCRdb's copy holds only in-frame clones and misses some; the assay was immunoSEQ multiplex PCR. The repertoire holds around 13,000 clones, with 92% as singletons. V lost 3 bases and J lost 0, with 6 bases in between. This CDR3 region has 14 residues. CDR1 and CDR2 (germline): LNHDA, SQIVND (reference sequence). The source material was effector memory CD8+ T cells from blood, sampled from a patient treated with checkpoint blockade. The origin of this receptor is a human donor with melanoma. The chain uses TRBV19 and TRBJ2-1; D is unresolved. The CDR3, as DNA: TGTGCCAGTAGTATCTCGGACTCCTACAATGAGCAGTTCTTC. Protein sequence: CASSISDSYNEQFF.